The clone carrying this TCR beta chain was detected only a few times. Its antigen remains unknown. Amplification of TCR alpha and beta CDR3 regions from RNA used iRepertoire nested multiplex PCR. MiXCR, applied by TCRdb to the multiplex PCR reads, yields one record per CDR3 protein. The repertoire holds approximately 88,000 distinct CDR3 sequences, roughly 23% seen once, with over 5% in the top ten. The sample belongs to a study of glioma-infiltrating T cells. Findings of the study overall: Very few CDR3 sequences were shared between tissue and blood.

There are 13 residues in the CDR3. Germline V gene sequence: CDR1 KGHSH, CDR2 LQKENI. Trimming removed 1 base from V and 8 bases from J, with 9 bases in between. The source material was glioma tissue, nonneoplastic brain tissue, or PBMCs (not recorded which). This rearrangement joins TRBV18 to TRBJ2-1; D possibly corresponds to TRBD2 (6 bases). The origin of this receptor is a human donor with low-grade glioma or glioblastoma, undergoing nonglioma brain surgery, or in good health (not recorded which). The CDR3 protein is CASSPRGTHEQFF. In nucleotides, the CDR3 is TGTGCCAGCTCACCACGGGGGACTCATGAGCAGTTCTTC.